This paragraph covers one T cell receptor (beta chain) sequence. No antigen is known for it. One end of the junction varies from germline; a read error may be responsible. Looked up from germline, CDR1 is SGHAT and CDR2 is FQNNGV. The CDR3 contains 15 residues. The test was conducted at deep level. Sequencing was performed with immunoSEQ multiplex PCR; in TCRdb, only in-frame clones are kept and a portion is missing. The sample has roughly 2.1 million clones; 85% to 95% are singletons. These data come from a study of shared clonotypes between healthy human individuals. Naivety among CD8 cells was defined by CD45RO negativity and positive CCR7 selection, thereby excluding terminally differentiated effector memory CD45RA+ cells. Broader study findings: Clonotype sharing among donors was expected to depend on sequencing depth.

The sample consisted of naive CD8+ T cells from PBMCs. The genes are TRBV11-2 and TRBJ1-1; D remains ambiguous. This clonotype originated in a man aged 18 to 35 in good health. Some clones in this sample may be carry-over from other donors' samples. This chain's CDR3 is CASSQDRVRNTEAFF. The CDR3 DNA follows: TGCGCCAGCAGCCAAGATCGAGTGAGGAACACTGAAGCTTTCTTT.